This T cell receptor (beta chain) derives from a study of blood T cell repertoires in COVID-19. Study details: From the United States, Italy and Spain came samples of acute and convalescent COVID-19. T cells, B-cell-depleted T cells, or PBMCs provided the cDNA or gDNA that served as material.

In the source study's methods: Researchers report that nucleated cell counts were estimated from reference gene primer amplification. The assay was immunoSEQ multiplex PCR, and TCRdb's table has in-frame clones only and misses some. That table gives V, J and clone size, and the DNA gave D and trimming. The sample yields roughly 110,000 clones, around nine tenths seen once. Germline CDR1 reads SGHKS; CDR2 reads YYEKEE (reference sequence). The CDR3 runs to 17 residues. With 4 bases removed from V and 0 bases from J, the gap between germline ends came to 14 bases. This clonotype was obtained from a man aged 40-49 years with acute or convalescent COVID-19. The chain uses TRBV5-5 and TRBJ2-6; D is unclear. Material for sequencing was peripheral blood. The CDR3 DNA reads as TGTGCCAGCAGCCTACTTTTGTCTTTCTCTGGGGCCAACGTCCTGACTTTC. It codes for CASSLLLSFSGANVLTF. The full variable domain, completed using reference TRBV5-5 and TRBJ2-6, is DAGVTQSPTHLIKTRGQQVTLRCSPISGHKSVSWYQQVLGQGPQFIFQYYEKEERGRGNFPDRFSARQFPNYSSELNVNALLLGDSALYLCASSLLLSFSGANVLTFGAGSRLTVL.